This T cell receptor (beta chain) appears in the sequencing data of a study of T cell responses to AZD1222 COVID-19 vaccine (TCRdb year 2021). The study in broad terms: A total of around 240 trial participants underwent TCR sequencing, of whom some 200 had received two doses of AZD1222 and about 26 had received two doses of the MenACWY control vaccine. Enrollment into the trials was organized by age into subgroups of 18-55, 56-69 and 70-plus years, and those subgroups contained roughly 150, 30 and 60 TCR-sequenced participants, respectively.

The CDR3 regions of human TCRbeta chains were subjected to immunosequencing. As for the authors' bioinformatics: Repertoire TCRs were checked for matches against a reference library of SARS-CoV-2-specific TCRs that had been generated using the MIRA antigen-specificity platform. Breadth was defined as the fraction of unique TCRs that were SARS-CoV-2-associated. Depth was defined as the fraction of total T cells that were SARS-CoV-2-associated. Each spike-specific TCR was assigned to its reactive spike region and to a CD4 or CD8 class using the MIRA data. Log10-transformed breadth and depth values were compared by one-way ANOVA with Sidak's multiple comparisons tests. The source is immuneACCESS, and TCRdb retained only in-frame sequences with V and J called. Part of the clones is not carried over; for the studies checked, unresolved V genes explain less than half of this, and the remainder is unexplained. The V and J calls and clone size are taken from that table; D and trimming were inferred from the DNA. The sample table shows roughly 150,000 clones, and approximately 90% are seen once. The top ten hold around 10% of the sample.

Worth noting for this clone: Its antigen is still unknown. No base qualities exist here, and no much larger clone lies one base off it.

Summary of the overall study and its limitations: Participants were mostly white British and included more females than males, and it was suggested by the authors that clonal diversity may have been underestimated. Conclusions about previously exposed vaccinees are limited, since just 5 or 6 AZD1222 recipients were seropositive for SARS-CoV-2 at baseline. The 56-69-year group was small, and its depth increase did not reach significance, likely because of low power. No day 14 peak-response samples were available, so repertoires were characterized only after the peak T cell response. The whole spike protein was spanned by vaccine-associated CD4 TCRs, and dominant responses were seen in regions 160-218 and 743-854. Spike-specific TCR breadth and depth rose significantly after two AZD1222 doses compared with day 0 and with MenACWY recipients. Reportedly, close to half of the unique spike-specific TCRs recognized epitopes lying outside the regions that are mutated in the B.1.351 and B.1.1.7 variants.

In light of the paper, this sample's time point label describes: about 28 days (+/-7) after the second vaccine dose. AZD1222 recipients whose second dose came at about 4 weeks and those whose second dose came at about 12 weeks were combined into one group, since spike-specific TCR depth and breadth did not differ between the two schedules. Vaccinee samples came from UK trials COV001 and COV002, including a single-blind randomized controlled phase 2/3 trial of AZD1222 (ChAdOx1 nCoV-19) in healthy adults. Trial participant PBMC samples were collected at day 0 and day 28 after the second dose for TCRbeta chain sequencing. Source: peripheral blood, taken 28 days after the second AZD1222 dose. This TCR came from an adult who received the AZD1222 COVID-19 vaccine.

The DNA reads as follows: TGCGTCGAACAGTTCCGAGATGGTTTCTTT. This encodes CVEQFRDGFF. The chain uses TRBV21-1 and TRBJ1-1; TRBD1 was called by the table and not checked on the DNA. TRBV21-1 is tagged as a pseudogene. From the cysteine through the phenylalanine, the CDR3 covers 10 amino acids. The kept DNA is CDR3 alone, 30 bases in frame from the first base.